The 9 T cell receptor beta chains presented below share a single source sample, sequenced in a study of regulatory T cells in long-lasting Graves disease. For TCR beta, libraries came from iRepertoire HTBI primers and Arm-PCR of CDR3 regions. TCRdb redid the calling of the multiplex PCR reads with MiXCR, one entry per CDR3 protein. The table has over 500,000 distinct CDR3 sequences, approximately 15% seen once; the top ten hold approximately 20%. Documented time point: newly diagnosed GD, antithyroid drugs for less than 3 months. Generation of the TCR library employed RNA extracted from PBMCs. The same data also went into a second study, on T cells in Graves' hyperthyroidism and ophthalmopathy.

The sample here was peripheral blood mononuclear cells (PBMCs), taken at new diagnosis, from a patient treated with antithyroid drugs. These receptors were obtained from a woman younger than 45 with Graves disease.

This clonotype was seen repeatedly, ten times or more. The chain carries TRBV12-3 or TRBV12-4 and TRBJ2-5; 11 nucleotides line up with TRBD1. The ends lost 8 bases at V and 2 bases at J; junction bases unmatched: 7. CDR3 size: 15 residues. The CDR3 region is CASGEGQGVQETQYF. The DNA of the CDR3 is TGTGCCAGCGGGGAGGGACAGGGGGTTCAAGAGACCCAGTACTTC.

J is TRBJ2-5 and V is TRBV13, with TRBD1 matching over 7 bases. This CDR3 is 15 amino acids long. With 2 bases clipped from V and 1 base from J, the junction kept 4 bases outside the gene matches. The V gene's germline CDR1 is PRHDT and CDR2 FYEKMQ (reference sequence). As DNA, the CDR3 is TGTGCCAGCAGCTTAAGACGACAGGGCCAAGAGACCCAGTACTTC. Protein product: CASSLRRQGQETQYF. The entire variable domain, with the rest obtained from reference TRBV13 and TRBJ2-5, is as follows: AAGVIQSPRHLIKEKRETATLKCYPIPRHDTVYWYQQGPGQDPQFLISFYEKMQSDKGSIPDRFSAQQFSDYHSELNMSSLELGDSALYFCASSLRRQGQETQYFGPGTRLLVL.

This clonotype came up many times. The chain links TRBV29-1 to TRBJ2-1, with TRBD2 matching over 7 bases. This CDR3 contains 14 residues. CDR1 and CDR2 from the germline V gene are SQVTM and ANQGSEA. After removal of 7 bases from V and 4 bases from J, the junction contained 10 bases not matched to a gene. CDR3 sequence reads: CSAQSGMSYNEQFF. The CDR3 DNA reads as TGCAGCGCACAGAGCGGGATGTCGTACAATGAGCAGTTCTTC.

This clonotype has a count of ten or more. The chain carries TRBV28 and TRBJ2-4, with a tentative D call TRBD1 (5 bases). V lost 5 bases to trimming and J lost 0 bases, with 11 bases between them. Germline V gene data show CDR1 as MDHEN and CDR2 as SYDVKM. The CDR3 loop spans 15 amino acids. The CDR3 loop is CASSLTVVAKNIQYF. CDR3 bases: TGTGCCAGCAGTCTGACAGTAGTAGCCAAAAACATTCAGTACTTC. The full variable domain, rest sourced from reference TRBV28 and TRBJ2-4, is DVKVTQSSRYLVKRTGEKVFLECVQDMDHENMFWYRQDPGLGLRLIYFSYDVKMKEKGDIPEGYSVSREKKERFSLILESASTNQTSMYLCASSLTVVAKNIQYFGAGTRLSVL.

The gene calls are TRBV20-1 and TRBJ2-3; 12 nucleotides match TRBD1. Germline V CDR1 and CDR2: DFQATT, SNEGSKA (reference sequence). The J segment lost 7 bases and the V segment lost 1 base, leaving 9 bases of the junction unmatched. The length of the CDR3 is 16 residues. The CDR3: CSARGPGQGAVNTQYF. The CDR3 nucleotides read TGCAGTGCTAGAGGGCCGGGACAGGGGGCTGTTAATACGCAGTATTTT.

With respect to this clonotype: This clone may be a read error of a much larger clone one base away. The chain joins TRBV10-3 to TRBJ1-1, with D possibly matching TRBD1 (6 bases). Trimming took off 6 bases at V and 1 base at J, with 9 bases between the two ends. CDR3 length equals 13 residues. Germline V gene sequence: CDR1 ENHRY, CDR2 SYGVKD. CDR3 nucleotides: TGTGCCATCAGAGAGGGGGAGAACACTGAAGCTTTCTTT. It codes for CAIREGENTEAFF.

This clonotype was seen ten or more times. The V call is TRBV28, the J call TRBJ2-7; D is perhaps TRBD1 (6 bases). Trimming removed 5 bases from V and 1 base from J, with 12 bases in between. CDR3 size: 14 residues. The V gene's germline CDR1 is MDHEN and CDR2 SYDVKM. CDR3 DNA: TGTGCCAGCAGTCGCATTACAGGGTCCTACGAGCAGTACTTC. This codes for CASSRITGSYEQYF. Supplemented by reference TRBV28 and TRBJ2-7, the full variable domain reads DVKVTQSSRYLVKRTGEKVFLECVQDMDHENMFWYRQDPGLGLRLIYFSYDVKMKEKGDIPEGYSVSREKKERFSLILESASTNQTSMYLCASSRITGSYEQYFGPGTRLTVT.

V usage is TRBV4-1 and J usage is TRBJ2-1; 8 positions agree with TRBD2. The germline V gene encodes CDR1 MGHRA and CDR2 YSYEKL. J lost 4 bases, V lost 2 bases, and 7 bases had no gene match. This CDR3 has 16 residues. The CDR3: CASSQPGLGSYNEQFF. For the CDR3, the DNA is TGCGCCAGCAGCCAACCGGGACTAGGGTCGTACAATGAGCAGTTCTTC.

This clonotype came up many times. V and J are TRBV5-1 and TRBJ1-1, with 9 positions matching TRBD1. The V and J ends lost 3 bases and 3 bases, in that order; junction bases with no gene match: 6. Germline V gene sequence: CDR1 SGHRS, CDR2 YFSETQ. This CDR3 has 15 amino acids. As DNA, the CDR3 is TGCGCCAGCAGCTGGCCCGGACAGGGGCACACTGAAGCTTTCTTT. Translation gives CASSWPGQGHTEAFF.